The 20 T cell receptor beta chains listed next were all sequenced from one sample in a study of cytomegalovirus exposure and HLA in healthy donors. This table comes from immunoSEQ multiplex PCR, and its TCRdb copy is limited to in-frame clones, with some not included. The sample lists 60,000 to 80,000 clones, 90% to 95% occurring once. Sequencing was performed on PBMCs. These receptors originate from a woman aged 18-30 years in good health and CMV-seropositive.

The V and J genes are TRBV6-6 and TRBJ2-5; perhaps TRBD1 as D (5 bases). V shed 1 base and J shed 5 bases, with 14 bases lying between them. The CDR3 totals 15 residues. Germline CDR1 and CDR2: MNHNY and SVGAGI (reference sequence). CDR3 nucleotides: TGTGCCAGCAGTTACTTTGGGGTTAAGGGGGAGACCCAGTACTTC. Its translation is CASSYFGVKGETQYF.

V and J are TRBV19 and TRBJ2-5; 7 nucleotides agree with TRBD1. CDR3 length: 16 amino acids. CDR1 and CDR2 (germline): LNHDA, SQIVND (reference sequence). The ends lost 4 bases at V and 1 base at J; junction bases unmatched: 9. The CDR3, as DNA: TGTGCCAGTAGTACGTCGACAGGGACAATCCAAGAGACCCAGTACTTC. Its translation is CASSTSTGTIQETQYF. The variable domain in full, completed from reference TRBV19 and TRBJ2-5, reads DGGITQSPKYLFRKEGQNVTLSCEQNLNHDAMYWYRQDPGQGLRLIYYSQIVNDFQKGDIAEGYSVSREKKESFPLTVTSAQKNPTAFYLCASSTSTGTIQETQYFGPGTRLLVL.

The rearrangement links TRBV4-1 to TRBJ1-6, with no clear D. With 0 bases removed from V and 7 bases from J, the gap between germline ends came to 7 bases. This CDR3 region has 14 residues. Germline V lookup: CDR1 MGHRA, CDR2 YSYEKL. The CDR3 bases are TGCGCCAGCAGCCAAGATCCGCGGAATTCACCCCTCCACTTT. It is translated as CASSQDPRNSPLHF.

This clone occurred once. This sequence joins TRBV11-1 and TRBJ1-2; the match to TRBD1 covers 10 bases. After removal of 0 bases from V and 8 bases from J, the junction contained 3 bases not matched to a gene. The CDR3 is 14 residues long. Germline-derived CDR1 and CDR2 are SGHAT and FQDESV (reference sequence). The CDR3 here is CASSLAGTGVGYTF. CDR3 nucleotides: TGTGCCAGCAGCTTAGCTGGGACAGGGGTAGGCTACACCTTC.

CDR3 sequence: CASSSDTVQYTF. CDR3 DNA sequence: TGTGCCAGCAGCTCGGACACCGTGCAATACACCTTC. The chain joins TRBV11-1 to TRBJ1-2, with D perhaps TRBD1 (5 bases). Trimming removed 4 bases at V and 11 bases at J, with 14 bases between. This CDR3 has 12 amino acids. CDR1 SGHAT and CDR2 FQDESV come from the germline V gene (reference sequence). The full variable domain, in which reference TRBV11-1 and TRBJ1-2 provide the parts outside the CDR3, is EAEVAQSPRYKITEKSQAVAFWCDPISGHATLYWYRQILGQGPELLVQFQDESVVDDSQLPKDRFSAERLKGVDSTLKIQPAELGDSAMYLCASSSDTVQYTFGSGTRLTVV.

This chain uses TRBV9 with TRBJ1-2; 9 bases match TRBD1. V gave up 4 bases and J gave up 6 bases; unmatched junction bases: 10. This CDR3 has 15 amino acids. Germline CDR1 and CDR2: SGDLS and YYNGEE. Here the CDR3 DNA reads TGTGCCAGCAGCCCCTACTCCGGGACAGGGAATGGCTACACCTTC. It specifies CASSPYSGTGNGYTF. The variable domain in full, with the rest retrieved from reference TRBV9 and TRBJ1-2, is DSGVTQTPKHLITATGQRVTLRCSPRSGDLSVYWYQQSLDQGLQFLIQYYNGEERAKGNILERFSAQQFPDLHSELNLSSLELGDSALYFCASSPYSGTGNGYTFGSGTRLTVV.

The chain carries TRBV5-8 and TRBJ2-7; D unresolved. Trimming removed 2 bases at V and 3 bases at J, with 9 bases between. The CDR3 loop spans 13 amino acids. CDR1 SGHTS and CDR2 YDEGEE come from the germline V gene. CDR3 nucleotides: TGTGCCAGCAGCTTCCGCGCGCACTACGAGCAGTACTTC. Translation gives CASSFRAHYEQYF.

The chain combines TRBV28 with TRBJ2-2, with D unclear. The CDR3 is made up of 12 amino acids. V was shortened by 4 bases and J by 5 bases, with 5 bases between the two germline ends. Germline CDR1 is MDHEN and CDR2 is SYDVKM. CDR3 in DNA: TGTGCCAGCAGTTGGGCAACCGGGGAGCTGTTTTTT. This sequence encodes CASSWATGELFF.

This chain connects TRBV6-6 to TRBJ1-6, with 7 bases lining up with TRBD1. Germline loops: CDR1 MNHNY, CDR2 SVGAGI (reference sequence). V gave up 7 bases and J gave up 11 bases; unmatched junction bases: 11. This CDR3 has 14 residues. The CDR3 here is CASTTPDRVTPLHF. CDR3 nucleotide sequence: TGTGCCAGCACCACACCCGACAGGGTTACACCCCTCCACTTT.

The chain is built from TRBV5-1 and TRBJ2-7, with TRBD1 matching over 7 bases. Germline loops: CDR1 SGHRS, CDR2 YFSETQ. With 4 bases clipped from V and 2 bases from J, the junction kept 6 bases outside the gene matches. CDR3 length: 14 amino acids. CDR3 nucleotides: TGCGCCAGCAGCCTAGGGACAGTTGCCTACGAGCAGTACTTC. Protein sequence: CASSLGTVAYEQYF.

In this sample, this clone turned up once. The chain is built from TRBV6-5 and TRBJ1-1, with D possibly TRBD1 on 6 matching bases. The V gene's germline CDR1 is MNHEY and CDR2 SVGAGI. CDR3 length: 13 amino acids. The ends were cut back, 2 bases at V and 4 bases at J, with 8 bases in the middle. CDR3 nucleotide sequence: TGTGCCAGCAGTTACGGGGGCGGCACTGAAGCTTTCTTT. Its protein product is CASSYGGGTEAFF.

This chain connects TRBV23-1 to TRBJ2-1; D might be TRBD2 (5 bases). TRBV23-1 has ORF status, its function being uncertain. The V end lost 6 bases, the J end lost 3 bases, and 12 bases lay between the germline ends. CDR3 length: 14 amino acids. CDR3 residues: CASRRVYNYNEQFF. The CDR3 region has the DNA TGCGCCAGCAGGAGGGTCTACAACTACAATGAGCAGTTCTTC.

V and J are TRBV29-1 and TRBJ2-4; the D gene is possibly TRBD1 (5 bases). CDR3 length: 14 amino acids. Germline CDR1 and CDR2: SQVTM and ANQGSEA. The V and J ends lost 2 bases and 11 bases respectively, with 19 bases between them. This chain's CDR3 is CSVELAAGLFVQYF. The CDR3, as DNA: TGCAGCGTTGAATTGGCGGCAGGGTTGTTTGTTCAGTACTTC.

V gene TRBV6-5 combines with J gene TRBJ1-4; D is ambiguous. Trimming pared 0 bases from V and 3 bases from J, leaving 8 bases between. Germline CDR1 MNHEY, CDR2 SVGAGI. The CDR3 has 15 residues. As DNA, the CDR3 is TGTGCCAGCAGTTACTCGTTAGCGCCTAATGAAAAACTGTTTTTT. Translation gives CASSYSLAPNEKLFF.

The chain has TRBV29-1 and TRBJ2-1; D not resolved. The length of the CDR3 is 15 residues. The germline V gene has CDR1 SQVTM and CDR2 ANQGSEA. Trimming removed 3 bases at V and 0 bases at J, with 12 bases between. CDR3 sequence reads: CSVDWAVSSYNEQFF. The CDR3 coding sequence is TGCAGCGTTGATTGGGCAGTGAGCTCCTACAATGAGCAGTTCTTC.

This sequence joins TRBV7-8 and TRBJ2-7; no firm D call. CDR1 and CDR2 from the germline V gene are SGHVS and FQNEAQ. This CDR3 has 13 amino acids. Trimming took off 4 bases at V and 4 bases at J, with 11 bases between the two ends. The CDR3, as DNA: TGTGCCAGCAGCTCTGACAATGTGTACGAGCAGTACTTC. Translating gives CASSSDNVYEQYF.

This sequence joins TRBV6-6 and TRBJ2-7, with 10 bases lining up with TRBD1. Germline V CDR1 and CDR2: MNHNY, SVGAGI (reference sequence). There are 15 residues in the CDR3. Unmatched junction bases numbered 6, after V lost 5 bases and J lost 2 bases. The CDR3 nucleotides read TGTGCCAGCAGTCCACCCGGACAGGGGGCCTACGAGCAGTACTTC. Translated: CASSPPGQGAYEQYF.

This chain joins TRBV10-3 and TRBJ2-5, with D possibly matching TRBD1 (5 bases). The CDR3 has 14 amino acids. CDR1 is ENHRY and CDR2 is SYGVKD in the germline V gene. V was cut by 6 bases and J by 5 bases, with 16 bases left in between. CDR3 DNA sequence: TGTGCCATCAGGATCTCCCAGGGCGTGGAGACCCAGTACTTC. This codes for CAIRISQGVETQYF.

The chain couples TRBV19 to TRBJ1-6, with TRBD1 as a possible D gene (5 bases). CDR1 and CDR2 (germline): LNHDA, SQIVND (reference sequence). CDR3 size: 11 residues. Trimming removed 4 bases at V and 10 bases at J, with 5 bases between. CDR3 nucleotides: TGTGCCAGTAGTAAGGGGTCACCCCTCCACTTT. It is translated as CASSKGSPLHF.

The chain carries TRBV11-2 and TRBJ2-7; 8 nucleotides match TRBD2. Germline trimming cut 0 bases from V and 2 bases from J; bases unmatched to any gene: 6. Germline CDR1 SGHAT, CDR2 FQNNGV. The CDR3 sequence is 16 residues long. CDR3 sequence (DNA): TGTGCCAGCAGCTTAGACAGCGGGAGTTTAACCTACGAGCAGTACTTC. Protein: CASSLDSGSLTYEQYF.